This passage covers 13 T cell receptor beta chains from one sample sequenced in a study of beta chain features in type 1 diabetes. The whole isolated RNA underwent reverse transcription, so sequencing captured expressed TCRB transcripts. Profiling relied on immunoSEQ multiplex PCR, and the TCRdb table lists in-frame clones only, not all of them. The table records hundreds of thousands of clones, 30% of them present only once. The sequenced sample consisted of naive CD4+ T cells from blood. These receptors were collected from a man aged 18 to 30 in good health.

This clone was counted a few times. The CDR3 loop reads CASSEARYGTDTQYF. CDR3 nucleotide sequence: TGTGCCAGCAGTGAAGCGAGGTACGGCACAGATACGCAGTATTTT. The chain combines TRBV2 with TRBJ2-3; no clear D gene. The CDR3 spans 15 residues. V was pared by 0 bases and J by 1 base, with 8 bases between. Per the germline V gene, CDR1 is SNHLY and CDR2 is FYNNEI.

V gene TRBV14 combines with J gene TRBJ2-5; weak D call: TRBD2 (6 bases). This CDR3 is 15 amino acids long. Germline CDR1 is SGHDN and CDR2 is FVKESK. V lost 0 bases and J 3 bases, leaving 11 bases between the germline ends. CDR3 nucleotide sequence: TGTGCCAGCAGCCAAGATGGAGGGAGAGAAGAGACCCAGTACTTC. It yields the protein CASSQDGGREETQYF.

The chain uses TRBV4-2 and TRBJ2-7, with 12 nucleotides matching TRBD2. Germline assignment: CDR1 LGHNA and CDR2 YNFKEQ. There are 16 residues in the CDR3. Trimming took 4 bases from V and 0 from J; bases not matched to a gene: 4. CDR3 amino acids: CASSPATSGSSYEQYF. Written as DNA, the CDR3 is TGTGCCAGCAGCCCCGCGACTAGCGGGAGCTCCTACGAGCAGTACTTC.

The J gene is TRBJ2-7, the V gene TRBV7-2; a possible D gene is TRBD1 (7 bases). Germline lookup yields CDR1 SGHTA and CDR2 FQGNSA. This CDR3 comprises 16 residues. V was pared by 5 bases and J by 0 bases, with 17 bases between. CDR3: CASSGLRGTDSYEQYF. The DNA of the CDR3 is TGTGCCAGCAGCGGACTGCGCGGGACAGACTCCTACGAGCAGTACTTC.

The gene calls are TRBV6-1 and TRBJ1-5; 7 bases map to TRBD1. This CDR3 is 15 amino acids long. Germline V gene sequence: CDR1 MNHNS, CDR2 SASEGT. The ends lost 6 bases at V and 0 bases at J; junction bases unmatched: 5. CDR3 sequence: CASRDRDVSNQPQHF. CDR3 bases: TGTGCCAGCAGAGACAGGGACGTTAGCAATCAGCCCCAGCATTTT.

This clone has a handful of counts. Other DNA sequences from this sample encode an identical CDR3 as well. This CDR3 is CSVTGSGANVLTF. The CDR3 coding sequence is TGCAGCGTGACGGGCTCTGGGGCCAACGTCCTGACTTTC. The gene calls are TRBV29-1 and TRBJ2-6; D is uncertain. Looked up from germline, CDR1 is SQVTM and CDR2 is ANQGSEA. CDR3 size: 13 residues. The V end lost 6 bases, the J end lost 0 bases, and 6 bases lay between the germline ends.

The sample holds a few counts of this clone. The V call is TRBV7-9, the J call TRBJ2-5; D is unresolved. CDR1 and CDR2 (germline): SEHNR, FQNEAQ (reference sequence). V lost 2 bases and J lost 7, with 5 bases in between. There are 11 residues in the CDR3. The CDR3 sequence: CASSLRGTQYF. For the CDR3, the DNA is TGTGCCAGCAGCTTAAGAGGGACCCAGTACTTC.

This clone was seen a few times. The chain employs TRBV19 and TRBJ1-1; D not resolved. The germline gives CDR1 LNHDA, CDR2 SQIVND (reference sequence). Trimming pared 4 bases from V and 1 base from J, leaving 10 bases between. The CDR3 is 14 residues long. CDR3 nucleotide sequence: TGTGCCAGTAGTACCACGACGGCGAACACTGAAGCTTTCTTT. It encodes CASSTTTANTEAFF.

The J gene is TRBJ1-4, the V gene TRBV7-9; the D is unclear. Trimming removed 3 bases from V and 3 bases from J, with 2 bases in between. CDR3 size: 12 residues. The germline V gene has CDR1 SEHNR and CDR2 FQNEAQ (reference sequence). CDR3 coding DNA: TGTGCCAGCAGCTTGGCTAATGAAAAACTGTTTTTT. Translation gives CASSLANEKLFF.

This rearrangement joins TRBV9 to TRBJ2-5, with 9 bases lining up with TRBD2. This CDR3 spans 16 amino acids. V lost 0 bases to trimming and J lost 5 bases; unmatched junction nucleotides: 8. From germline, CDR1 is SGDLS and CDR2 YYNGEE. The CDR3 loop is CASSVGPKREEETQYF. The CDR3 nucleotides are TGTGCCAGCAGCGTAGGACCTAAGCGGGAGGAGGAGACCCAGTACTTC.

V is TRBV9 and J is TRBJ2-5, with 7 bases matching TRBD1. The CDR3 totals 14 residues. Trimming took 4 bases from V and 5 from J; bases not matched to a gene: 8. CDR1 is SGDLS and CDR2 is YYNGEE in the germline V gene. CDR3 sequence (DNA): TGTGCCAGCAGCCCGGGACAGAGTTATGAGACCCAGTACTTC. It specifies CASSPGQSYETQYF.

This clone was observed a handful of times. The CDR3 sequence: CASSPGQAQETQYF. The CDR3 DNA follows: TGTGCCAGCAGTCCCGGACAGGCGCAAGAGACCCAGTACTTC. The J gene is TRBJ2-5, the V gene TRBV9; TRBD1 matches at 7 bases. This CDR3 is 14 amino acids long. Germline assignment: CDR1 SGDLS and CDR2 YYNGEE. Trimming cost V 5 bases and J 2 bases; bases outside gene matches: 6.

The chain employs TRBV10-3 and TRBJ2-5; perhaps TRBD2 as D (6 bases). Trimming removed 6 bases at V and 2 bases at J, with 16 bases between. Germline V CDR1 and CDR2: ENHRY, SYGVKD. CDR3 length equals 15 residues. CDR3 nucleotide sequence: TGTGCCATCAGCACCCCCCATGGAGGGCAAGAGACCCAGTACTTC. Protein product: CAISTPHGGQETQYF.